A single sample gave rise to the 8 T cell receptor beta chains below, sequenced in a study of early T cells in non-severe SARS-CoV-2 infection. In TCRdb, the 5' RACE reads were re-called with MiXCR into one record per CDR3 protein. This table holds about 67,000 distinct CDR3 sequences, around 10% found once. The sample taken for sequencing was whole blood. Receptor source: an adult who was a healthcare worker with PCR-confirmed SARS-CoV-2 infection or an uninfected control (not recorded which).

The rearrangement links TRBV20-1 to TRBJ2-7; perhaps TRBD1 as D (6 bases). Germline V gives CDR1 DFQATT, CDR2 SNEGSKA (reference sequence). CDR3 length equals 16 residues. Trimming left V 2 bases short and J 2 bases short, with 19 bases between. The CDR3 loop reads CSARKGRDTNTYEQYF. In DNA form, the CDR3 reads TGCAGTGCTAGAAAGGGTCGGGACACCAACACCTACGAGCAGTACTTC.

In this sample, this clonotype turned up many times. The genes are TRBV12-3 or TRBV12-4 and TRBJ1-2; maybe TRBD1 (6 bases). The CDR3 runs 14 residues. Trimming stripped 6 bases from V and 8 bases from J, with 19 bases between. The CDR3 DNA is TGTGCCAGCAGATCCACGGGTGGGGGGCACGGCTACACCTTC. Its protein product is CASRSTGGGHGYTF.

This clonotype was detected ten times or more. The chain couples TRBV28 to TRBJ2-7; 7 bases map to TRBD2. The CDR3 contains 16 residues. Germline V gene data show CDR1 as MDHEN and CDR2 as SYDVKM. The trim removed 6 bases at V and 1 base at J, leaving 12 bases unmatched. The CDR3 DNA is TGTGCCAGCAGCCTGCCTTTCAGCGGGGTTTCCTACGAGCAGTACTTC. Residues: CASSLPFSGVSYEQYF.

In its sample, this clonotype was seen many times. The CDR3 DNA reads as TGTGCCAGCAGCTTAGGGTCTAGCGGTAACCTCCCTCCTGGGGCCAACGTCCTGACTTTC. Translated: CASSLGSSGNLPPGANVLTF. The chain combines TRBV7-9 with TRBJ2-6; TRBD2 aligns across 7 bases. After removal of 1 base from V and 2 bases from J, the junction contained 14 bases not matched to a gene. The CDR3 contains 20 residues. Germline V gives CDR1 SEHNR, CDR2 FQNEAQ (reference sequence).

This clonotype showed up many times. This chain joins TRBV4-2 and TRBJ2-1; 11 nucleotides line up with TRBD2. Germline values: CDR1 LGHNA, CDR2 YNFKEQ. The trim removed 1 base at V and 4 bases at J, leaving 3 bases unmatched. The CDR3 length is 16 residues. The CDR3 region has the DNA TGTGCCAGCAGCCAAGGTGGACTAGCGGGTTACAATGAGCAGTTCTTC. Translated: CASSQGGLAGYNEQFF.

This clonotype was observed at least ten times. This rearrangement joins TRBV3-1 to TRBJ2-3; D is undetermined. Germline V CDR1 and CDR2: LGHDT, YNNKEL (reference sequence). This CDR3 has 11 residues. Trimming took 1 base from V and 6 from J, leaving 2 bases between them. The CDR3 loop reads CASSQGDTQYF. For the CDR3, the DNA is TGTGCCAGCAGCCAAGGGGATACGCAGTATTTT.

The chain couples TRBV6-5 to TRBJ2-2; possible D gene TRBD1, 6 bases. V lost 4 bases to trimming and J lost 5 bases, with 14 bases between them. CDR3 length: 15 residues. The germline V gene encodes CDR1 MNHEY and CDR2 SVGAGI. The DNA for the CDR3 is TGTGCCAGCAGTTTGGACAGTCGAAAGACCGGGGAGCTGTTTTTT. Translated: CASSLDSRKTGELFF.

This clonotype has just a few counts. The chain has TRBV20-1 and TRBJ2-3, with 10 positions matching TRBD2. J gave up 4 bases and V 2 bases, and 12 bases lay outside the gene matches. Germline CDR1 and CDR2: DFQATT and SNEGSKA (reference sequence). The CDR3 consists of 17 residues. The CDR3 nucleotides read TGCAGTGCTAGAAAATCAAACCTAGCGGGGGTGGCAGATACGCAGTATTTT. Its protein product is CSARKSNLAGVADTQYF.